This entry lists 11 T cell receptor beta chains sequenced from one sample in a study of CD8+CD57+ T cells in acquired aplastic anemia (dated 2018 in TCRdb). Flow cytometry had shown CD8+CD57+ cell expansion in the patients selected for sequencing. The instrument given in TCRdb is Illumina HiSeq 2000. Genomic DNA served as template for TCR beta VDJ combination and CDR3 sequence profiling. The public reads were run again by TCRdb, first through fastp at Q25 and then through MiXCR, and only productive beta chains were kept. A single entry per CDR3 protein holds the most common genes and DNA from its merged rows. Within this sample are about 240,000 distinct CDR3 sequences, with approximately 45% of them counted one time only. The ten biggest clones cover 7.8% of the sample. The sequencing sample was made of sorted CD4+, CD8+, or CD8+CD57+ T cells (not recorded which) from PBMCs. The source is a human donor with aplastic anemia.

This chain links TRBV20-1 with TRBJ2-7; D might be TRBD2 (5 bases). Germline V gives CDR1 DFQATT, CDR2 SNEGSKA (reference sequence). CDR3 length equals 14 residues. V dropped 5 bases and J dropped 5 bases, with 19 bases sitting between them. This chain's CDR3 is CSASPIGVSDEQYF. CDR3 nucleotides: TGCAGTGCTTCGCCCATCGGGGTTTCGGACGAGCAGTACTTC.

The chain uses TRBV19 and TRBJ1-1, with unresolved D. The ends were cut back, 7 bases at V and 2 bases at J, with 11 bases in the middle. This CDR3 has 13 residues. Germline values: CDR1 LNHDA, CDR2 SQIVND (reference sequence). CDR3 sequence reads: CASTGFPNTEAFF. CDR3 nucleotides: TGTGCCAGTACAGGATTTCCCAACACTGAAGCTTTCTTT.

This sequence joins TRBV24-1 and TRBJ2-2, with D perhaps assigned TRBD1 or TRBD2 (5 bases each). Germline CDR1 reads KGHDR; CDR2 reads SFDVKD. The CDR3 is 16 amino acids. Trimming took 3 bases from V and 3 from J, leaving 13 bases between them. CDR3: CATSDPAQGDTGELFF. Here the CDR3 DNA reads TGTGCCACCAGTGATCCAGCCCAGGGAGACACCGGGGAGCTGTTTTTT.

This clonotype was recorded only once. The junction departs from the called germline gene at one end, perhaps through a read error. The CDR3 loop is CASSSGQAGNYGHTF. In DNA form, the CDR3 reads TGTGCCAGCAGTTCCGGCCAAGCAGGCAACTATGGCCACACCTTC. The chain employs TRBV28 and TRBJ1-2; unclear D gene. This CDR3 region has 15 residues. Germline CDR1 reads MDHEN; CDR2 reads SYDVKM.

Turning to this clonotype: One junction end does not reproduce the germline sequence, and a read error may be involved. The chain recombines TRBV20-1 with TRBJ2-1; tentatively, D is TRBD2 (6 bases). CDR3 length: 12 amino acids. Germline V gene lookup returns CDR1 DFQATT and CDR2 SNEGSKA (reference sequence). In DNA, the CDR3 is TGTACGTGGGGAGGAGAATACGATGAGCAGTTCTTC. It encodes CTWGGEYDEQFF.

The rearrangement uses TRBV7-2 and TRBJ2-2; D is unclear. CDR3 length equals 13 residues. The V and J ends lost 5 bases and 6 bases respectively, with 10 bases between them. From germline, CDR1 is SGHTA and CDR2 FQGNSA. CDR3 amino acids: CASSQIRSGELFF. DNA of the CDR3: TGTGCCAGCAGCCAGATAAGGTCCGGGGAGCTGTTTTTT.

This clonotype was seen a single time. DNA for the CDR3: TGCAGTGCTACCAAATCGGACGGTTACACAGATACGCAGTATTTT. This translates into CSATKSDGYTDTQYF. The chain uses TRBV20-1 and TRBJ2-3; D unclear. The V end lost 4 bases, the J end lost 2 bases, and 16 bases lay between the germline ends. The germline V gene has CDR1 DFQATT and CDR2 SNEGSKA (reference sequence). The CDR3 totals 15 residues.

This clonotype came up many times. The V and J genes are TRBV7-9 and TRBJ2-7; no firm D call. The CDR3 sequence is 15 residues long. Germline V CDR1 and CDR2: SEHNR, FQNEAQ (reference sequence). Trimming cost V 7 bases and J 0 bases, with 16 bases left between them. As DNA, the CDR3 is TGTGCCAGCACCTACGGGTCTTCGAGCTCCTACGAGCAGTACTTC. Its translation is CASTYGSSSSYEQYF.

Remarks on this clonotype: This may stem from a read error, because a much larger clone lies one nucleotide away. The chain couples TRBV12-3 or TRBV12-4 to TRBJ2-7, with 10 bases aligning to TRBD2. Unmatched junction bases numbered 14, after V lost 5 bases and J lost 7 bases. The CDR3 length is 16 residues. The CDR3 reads CASSRSLAGPYNEQYF. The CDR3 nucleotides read TGTGCCAGCAGTCGCTCACTAGCGGGGCCCTACAATGAGCAGTACTTC.

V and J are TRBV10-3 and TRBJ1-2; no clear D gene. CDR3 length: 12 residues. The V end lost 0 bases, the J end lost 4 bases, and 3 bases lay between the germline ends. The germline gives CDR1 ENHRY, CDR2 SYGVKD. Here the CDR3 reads CAISESSYGYTF. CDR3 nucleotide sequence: TGTGCCATCAGTGAGTCGTCCTATGGCTACACCTTC.

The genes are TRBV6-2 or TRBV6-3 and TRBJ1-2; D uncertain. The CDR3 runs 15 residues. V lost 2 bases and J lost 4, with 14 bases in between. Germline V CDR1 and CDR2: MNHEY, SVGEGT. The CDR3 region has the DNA TGTGCCAGCAGTTACGGTCTGCCAAAGGGCTATGGCTACACCTTC. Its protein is CASSYGLPKGYGYTF.